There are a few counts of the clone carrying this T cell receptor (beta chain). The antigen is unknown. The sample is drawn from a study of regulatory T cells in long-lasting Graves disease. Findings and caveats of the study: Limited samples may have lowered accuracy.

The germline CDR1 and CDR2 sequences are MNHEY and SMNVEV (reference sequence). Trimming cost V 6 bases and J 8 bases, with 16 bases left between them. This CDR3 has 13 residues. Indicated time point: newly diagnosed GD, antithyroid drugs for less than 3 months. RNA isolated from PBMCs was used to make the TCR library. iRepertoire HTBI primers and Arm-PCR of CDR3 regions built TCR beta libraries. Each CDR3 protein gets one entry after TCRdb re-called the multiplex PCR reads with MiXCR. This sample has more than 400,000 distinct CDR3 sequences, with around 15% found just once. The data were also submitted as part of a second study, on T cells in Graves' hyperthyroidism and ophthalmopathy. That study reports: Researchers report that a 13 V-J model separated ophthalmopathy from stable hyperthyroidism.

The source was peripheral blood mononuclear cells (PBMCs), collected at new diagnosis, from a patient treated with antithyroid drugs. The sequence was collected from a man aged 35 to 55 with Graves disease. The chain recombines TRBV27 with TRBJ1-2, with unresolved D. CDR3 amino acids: CASRPGYLEGYTF. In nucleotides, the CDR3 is TGTGCCAGCAGGCCGGGATACCTGGAGGGCTACACCTTC.